This is a list of T cell receptor beta chains from one sample in a study of T cell responses to AZD1222 COVID-19 vaccine. Profiling relied on immunoSEQ multiplex PCR, and the TCRdb table lists in-frame clones only, not all of them. The table lists about 78,000 clones, about nine tenths of them singletons. Sample: peripheral blood, taken 28 days after the second AZD1222 dose. Receptors were obtained from an adult who received the AZD1222 COVID-19 vaccine. The CDR3 runs from the conserved cysteine through the conserved F or W. D genes are given only for firm matches. Size is stated for part of the rows, as once, few or many counts, or as a class when the clone is expanded.

TRBV7-3,.,TRBJ1-2,.,CASSLRDGLNGYTF,TGTGCCAGCAGCCTCCGGGACGGCCTCAATGGCTACACCTTC
TRBV3-1/TRBV3-2,.,TRBJ2-1,.,CASRGGAGAYNEQFF,TGTGCCAGCAGGGGCGGGGCAGGGGCGTACAATGAGCAGTTCTTC
TRBV19,.,TRBJ2-6,TRBD2,CASSMNWGTTFSGANVLTF,TGTGCCAGTAGTATGAATTGGGGGACTACTTTTTCTGGGGCCAACGTCCTGACTTTC
TRBV5-1,.,TRBJ2-6,.,CASSWGDSGANVLTF,TGCGCCAGCAGCTGGGGAGACTCTGGGGCCAACGTCCTGACTTTC
TRBV9,.,TRBJ2-2,.,CASSAGTDATGELFF,TGTGCCAGCAGTGCCGGGACCGACGCCACCGGGGAGCTGTTTTTT
TRBV7-2,.,TRBJ2-3,.,CASSTGPYTDTQYF,TGTGCCAGCAGCACAGGACCCTACACAGATACGCAGTATTTT
TRBV5-4,.,TRBJ1-1,.,CASSSGRDRVNTEAFF,TGTGCCAGCAGCTCCGGCCGTGACAGAGTGAACACTGAAGCTTTCTTT
TRBV7-8,few,TRBJ1-2,TRBD1,CASSHRMARQGEGYTF,TGTGCCAGCAGCCACAGGATGGCCCGACAGGGAGAGGGCTACACCTTC
TRBV7-8,.,TRBJ2-7,.,CASSLVGDSTYEQYF,TGTGCCAGCAGCTTAGTGGGGGACTCCACCTACGAGCAGTACTTC
TRBV7-8,.,TRBJ1-6,.,CASSLRPAPWNSPLHF,TGTGCCAGCAGCTTAAGGCCGGCCCCTTGGAATTCACCCCTCCACTTT
TRBV10-3,.,TRBJ1-2,TRBD1,CAISDLQGNYGYTF,TGTGCCATCAGTGATTTACAGGGGAACTATGGCTACACCTTC
TRBV24-1,.,TRBJ1-5,.,CATSVGPNQPQHF,TGTGCCACCAGTGTGGGACCCAATCAGCCCCAGCATTTT
TRBV5-4,.,TRBJ2-7,TRBD1,CASSHGTGSYEQYF,TGTGCCAGCAGCCACGGGACAGGATCCTACGAGCAGTACTTC